This entry features one T cell receptor (beta chain) sequence. The antigen remains undetermined. TCR beta CDR3 region amplification was performed from RNA transcripts. An initial round of RT-PCR targeting the TCR CDR3 relied on the HTBI primer set. TCRdb recomputed calls from the multiplex PCR reads with MiXCR, one row per CDR3 protein. The sample records fewer than 400,000 distinct CDR3 sequences, about a sixth being singletons. After removal of 2 bases from V and 2 bases from J, the junction contained 7 bases not matched to a gene. There are 18 residues in the CDR3. Germline values: CDR1 LGHNA, CDR2 YNFKEQ. This sample is part of a study of T cells in Graves' hyperthyroidism and ophthalmopathy. Findings and limits, study-wide: The blood repertoire included most of the expanded thyroid clonotypes above 0.001. In simple terms, a model built on 13 V-J features told ophthalmopathy apart from stable hyperthyroidism.

The sequence was collected from a woman under 30 with Graves' hyperthyroidism that later progressed to Graves' ophthalmopathy. Sequencing was performed on blood. The rearrangement uses TRBV4-2 and TRBJ2-1; 12 bases are shared with TRBD2. CDR3 in DNA: TGTGCCAGCAGCCAATCATTCACTAGCGGGAGGACCTACAATGAGCAGTTCTTC. Its protein product is CASSQSFTSGRTYNEQFF.